The 2 T cell receptor beta chains given below trace back to one sample, sequenced in a study of T cell responses to AZD1222 COVID-19 vaccine. Measured with immunoSEQ multiplex PCR; TCRdb has only the in-frame clones, and not every one. This sample has under 50,000 clones, with 85% to 90% found just once. This specimen was peripheral blood, taken 28 days after the second AZD1222 dose. Receptor source: an adult who received the AZD1222 COVID-19 vaccine.

The sample holds one count of this clone. V gene TRBV5-1 combines with J gene TRBJ2-6; D is unresolved. The CDR3 runs 15 residues. The germline V gene encodes CDR1 SGHRS and CDR2 YFSETQ. Deletions cut 0 bases from V and 0 bases from J, with 4 bases between. CDR3 residues: CASSLELSGANVLTF. CDR3 DNA: TGCGCCAGCAGCTTGGAGCTCTCTGGGGCCAACGTCCTGACTTTC.

The chain is built from TRBV7-2 and TRBJ1-4; D is perhaps TRBD1 (6 bases). The CDR3 contains 15 residues. Germline assignment: CDR1 SGHTA and CDR2 FQGNSA. V lost 5 bases and J 4 bases, leaving 14 bases between the germline ends. The CDR3 nucleotides read TGTGCCAGCAGCCCTCAGGGGCGGAATAATGAAAAACTGTTTTTT. This translates into CASSPQGRNNEKLFF.